Presented here are 14 T cell receptor beta chains from one specimen sequenced in a study of blood T cell repertoires in COVID-19. Clones were read by immunoSEQ multiplex PCR, and TCRdb kept only the in-frame ones, dropping some. In the table there are some 41,000 clones, 82% of which are singletons. Sequencing used peripheral blood. These receptors all stem from a woman aged 70 to 79 with acute or convalescent COVID-19.

V usage is TRBV6-5 and J usage is TRBJ2-1; 8 bases align to TRBD2. The CDR3 sequence is 15 residues long. With V trimmed by 8 bases and J by 0 bases, 6 bases remained unmatched. CDR1 and CDR2 (germline): MNHEY, SVGAGI. The CDR3 here is CASGAGVNSYNEQFF. In DNA form, the CDR3 reads TGTGCCAGCGGAGCGGGGGTTAACTCCTACAATGAGCAGTTCTTC.

This clone was counted a few times. The V and J genes are TRBV9 and TRBJ2-3, with 9 positions matching TRBD2. This CDR3 is 16 amino acids long. V lost 7 bases, J lost 1 base, and 10 bases stayed unmatched. The V gene's germline CDR1 is SGDLS and CDR2 YYNGEE. The CDR3 is CASGVGGRDRTDTQYF. For the CDR3, the DNA is TGTGCCAGCGGAGTGGGCGGGAGGGACCGCACAGATACGCAGTATTTT. Drawing the rest from reference TRBV9 and TRBJ2-3, the complete variable domain is DSGVTQTPKHLITATGQRVTLRCSPRSGDLSVYWYQQSLDQGLQFLIQYYNGEERAKGNILERFSAQQFPDLHSELNLSSLELGDSALYFCASGVGGRDRTDTQYFGPGTRLTVL.

The chain employs TRBV7-2 and TRBJ2-3, with D tentatively TRBD2 (6 bases). Germline CDR1 is SGHTA and CDR2 is FQGNSA. Trimming shortened V by 6 bases and J by 6 bases, and 16 bases separated the two germline ends. This CDR3 is built from 14 residues. This CDR3 is CASRPLGGTDTQYF. CDR3 DNA: TGTGCCAGCAGGCCGCTGGGCGGGACGGATACGCAGTATTTT.

This sequence joins TRBV11-2 and TRBJ1-1; 7 nucleotides agree with TRBD1. Germline CDR1 and CDR2: SGHAT and FQNNGV. The CDR3 sequence is 12 residues long. J lost 11 bases, V lost 4 bases, and 7 bases had no gene match. As DNA, the CDR3 is TGTGCCAGCAGCTCTGACAGGGTTACCGCTTTCTTT. Protein sequence: CASSSDRVTAFF.

This clone was detected only once. V usage is TRBV7-3 and J usage is TRBJ1-1; tentative D call: TRBD1 (6 bases). The germline V and J ends were trimmed by 1 base and 6 bases, with 15 bases remaining between them. Germline-derived CDR1 and CDR2 are SGHTA and FQGTGA. This CDR3 contains 15 residues. DNA for the CDR3: TGTGCCAGCAGCTTAATGCCAGGGGCCACGTCTGAAGCTTTCTTT. Its protein product is CASSLMPGATSEAFF.

This clone was seen only a few times. The chain employs TRBV5-6 and TRBJ1-4, with 7 bases lining up with TRBD1. The CDR3 contains 14 residues. Germline V gives CDR1 SGHDT, CDR2 YYEEEE. The V gene end was trimmed by 4 bases and the J gene end by 8 bases; junction bases not matched to a gene: 8. The CDR3 coding sequence is TGTGCCAGCAGCCAGGGACAGATGAGGGAAAAACTGTTTTTT. Residues: CASSQGQMREKLFF. Full variable domain (rest looked up from reference TRBV5-6 and TRBJ1-4): DAGVTQSPTHLIKTRGQQVTLRCSPKSGHDTVSWYQQALGQGPQFIFQYYEEEERQRGNFPDRFSGHQFPNYSSELNVNALLLGDSALYLCASSQGQMREKLFFGSGTQLSVL.

The V call is TRBV24-1, the J call TRBJ1-2; 10 bases are shared with TRBD1. Germline CDR1 reads KGHDR; CDR2 reads SFDVKD. V lost 4 bases, J lost 4 bases, and 8 bases stayed unmatched. The CDR3 sequence is 16 residues long. The CDR3 DNA reads TGTGCCACCAGTGACCCGGGACAGGGGAACAGCTATGGCTACACCTTC. It encodes CATSDPGQGNSYGYTF.

V and J are TRBV6-2 or TRBV6-3 and TRBJ2-7, with 9 bases that match TRBD2. J gave up 0 bases and V 4 bases, and 7 bases lay outside the gene matches. CDR3 length equals 16 residues. Germline CDR1 and CDR2: MNHEY and SVGEGT. CDR3 sequence (DNA): TGTGCCAGCAGTTCCCTAGCGGGGATAAGCTCCTACGAGCAGTACTTC. Translation gives CASSSLAGISSYEQYF.

The chain links TRBV27 to TRBJ1-4; 7 nucleotides line up with TRBD1. This CDR3 region has 17 residues. The germline CDR1 and CDR2 sequences are MNHEY and SMNVEV (reference sequence). Trimming removed 3 bases from V and 8 bases from J; junction bases left unmatched: 15. For the CDR3, the DNA is TGTGCCAGCAGTTTGAGCCCCACAGGGGAAAGGGAAGAAAAACTGTTTTTT. This codes for CASSLSPTGEREEKLFF. The full variable domain, its missing parts supplied by reference TRBV27 and TRBJ1-4, is EAQVTQNPRYLITVTGKKLTVTCSQNMNHEYMSWYRQDPGLGLRQIYYSMNVEVTDKGDVPEGYKVSRKEKRNFPLILESPSPNQTSLYFCASSLSPTGEREEKLFFGSGTQLSVL.

This clone came up once. The V gene is TRBV7-8, the J gene TRBJ2-1; 13 positions match TRBD2. This CDR3 is 17 amino acids long. The junction had 3 bases not matched to a gene; V was cut back by 1 base and J by 3 bases. Looked up from germline, CDR1 is SGHVS and CDR2 is FQNEAQ. The CDR3 DNA reads as TGTGCCAGCAGCTTAGGGACTAGCGGGAGAATCTACAATGAGCAGTTCTTC. Encoded protein: CASSLGTSGRIYNEQFF. Full variable domain (remainder filled in from reference TRBV7-8 and TRBJ2-1): GAGVSQSPRYKVAKRGQDVALRCDPISGHVSLFWYQQALGQGPEFLTYFQNEAQLDKSGLPSDRFFAERPEGSVSTLKIQRTQQEDSAVYLCASSLGTSGRIYNEQFFGPGTRLTVL.

The V gene is TRBV29-1, the J gene TRBJ1-3; no definite D call. Between the trimmed V and J ends, which lost 7 bases and 3 bases, there was a span of 16 bases. Germline V CDR1 and CDR2: SQVTM, ANQGSEA. This CDR3 has 14 amino acids. The CDR3 nucleotides are TGCAGCGCCAAACCCCCCGGTCTTGGAAACACCATATATTTT. Its protein is CSAKPPGLGNTIYF. Based on the CDR3 plus reference TRBV29-1 and TRBJ1-3, the full variable domain is SAVISQKPSRDICQRGTSLTIQCQVDSQVTMMFWYRQQPGQSLTLIATANQGSEATYESGFVIDKFPISRPNLTFSTLTVSNMSPEDSSIYLCSAKPPGLGNTIYFGEGSWLTVV.

This chain uses TRBV16 with TRBJ2-2, with 7 bases aligning to TRBD1. CDR1 and CDR2 from the germline V gene are KGHSY and FQNENV. Germline trimming cut 4 bases from V and 5 bases from J; bases unmatched to any gene: 7. The CDR3 has 15 residues. The CDR3 loop is CASSRTQGTTGELFF. The CDR3 region has the DNA TGTGCCAGCAGCCGAACACAGGGGACGACCGGGGAGCTGTTTTTT.

The chain combines TRBV9 with TRBJ2-2; TRBD2 aligns across 12 bases. The CDR3 is 16 residues long. The germline gives CDR1 SGDLS, CDR2 YYNGEE. The V gene end was trimmed by 2 bases and the J gene end by 8 bases; junction bases not matched to a gene: 7. CDR3 DNA sequence: TGTGCCAGCAGCGTCAGTCTAGCGGGAGGGCAGGGGGAGCTGTTTTTT. Translation: CASSVSLAGGQGELFF. Variable domain in full (rest from reference TRBV9 and TRBJ2-2): DSGVTQTPKHLITATGQRVTLRCSPRSGDLSVYWYQQSLDQGLQFLIQYYNGEERAKGNILERFSAQQFPDLHSELNLSSLELGDSALYFCASSVSLAGGQGELFFGEGSRLTVL.

The chain combines TRBV6-1 with TRBJ2-1, with unresolved D. Germline CDR1 reads MNHNS; CDR2 reads SASEGT. V was pared by 1 base and J by 2 bases, with 9 bases between. This CDR3 is 15 amino acids long. The CDR3 nucleotides read TGTGCCAGCAGTGAAGGACCCAGGCCCTACAATGAGCAGTTCTTC. Translated: CASSEGPRPYNEQFF.